The 22 T cell receptor beta chains below were found in one sample sequenced in a study of post-analysis software for immune sequencing data. The study, taken as a whole, reports: Higher frequency in patients than in controls was seen for about five TRBV segments, with TRBV5-6, TRBV5-1 and TRBV20-1 among them.

The antigens of these receptors remain unknown. The TCR beta cDNA libraries contained unique molecular identifiers. MiXCR was run by TCRdb on the PCR reads, yielding one entry per CDR3 protein. The sample yields some 260,000 distinct CDR3 sequences, 36% seen once. Sequencing input: blood. The receptors derive from a girl between 10 and 17 years old with multiple sclerosis.

This clonotype was detected many times. The chain carries TRBV7-3 and TRBJ2-1, with 9 bases fitting TRBD1. Germline CDR1 is SGHTA and CDR2 is FQGTGA. The trim removed 5 bases at V and 15 bases at J, leaving 11 bases unmatched. This CDR3 contains 13 residues. CDR3 sequence (DNA): TGTGCCAGCAGCGGACAGGACAGGGGATCCCTGTTCTTC. This codes for CASSGQDRGSLFF.

This clonotype was detected many times. V usage is TRBV4-1 and J usage is TRBJ2-1; 7 bases map to TRBD1. From germline, CDR1 is MGHRA and CDR2 YSYEKL. This CDR3 contains 15 residues. J was trimmed by 8 bases and V by 4 bases; bases with no gene match: 11. The CDR3 region is CASSRVLLGGDEQFF. The CDR3 DNA reads as TGCGCCAGCAGCCGCGTCCTTTTAGGGGGCGATGAGCAGTTCTTC.

The chain links TRBV5-1 to TRBJ2-1, with D tentatively TRBD1 or TRBD2 (5 bases each). V was cut by 2 bases and J by 10 bases, with 16 bases left in between. This CDR3 spans 14 amino acids. CDR1 and CDR2 (germline): SGHRS, YFSETQ. CDR3 loop: CASSFRTGTVEQFF. The CDR3 DNA reads TGCGCCAGCAGCTTTCGGACCGGGACCGTGGAGCAGTTCTTC.

V gene TRBV28 combines with J gene TRBJ2-4; TRBD1 is a possible D gene (6 bases). This CDR3 is 14 amino acids long. V was pared by 10 bases and J by 8 bases, with 21 bases between. Germline V gives CDR1 MDHEN, CDR2 SYDVKM. The CDR3 region has the DNA TGTGCCAACAGGGCTGGGACAATGGGCGACATTCAGTACTTC. Translation gives CANRAGTMGDIQYF.

This clonotype was observed many times. This chain joins TRBV6-1 and TRBJ2-1, with D uncertain. The CDR3 length is 16 residues. V dropped 2 bases and J dropped 5 bases, with 16 bases sitting between them. The germline CDR1 and CDR2 sequences are MNHNS and SASEGT. DNA for the CDR3: TGTGCCAGCAGTGAACTAAAAGGTCCGCAGGACAATGAGCAGTTCTTC. Translation: CASSELKGPQDNEQFF.

There are a few counts of this clonotype. The chain recombines TRBV6-5 with TRBJ1-1, with 10 bases matching TRBD1. V was pared by 5 bases and J by 4 bases, with 7 bases of the junction left unmatched. Germline V CDR1 and CDR2: MNHEY, SVGAGI. There are 15 residues in the CDR3. CDR3 bases: TGTGCCAGCAGTCGATCCCGGACAGGGGGCACTGAAGCTTTCTTT. Its protein is CASSRSRTGGTEAFF.

This clonotype was counted between two and nine times. This sequence joins TRBV4-2 and TRBJ1-5; no reliable D call. Germline CDR1 LGHNA, CDR2 YNFKEQ. Trimming took off 0 bases at V and 2 bases at J, with 8 bases between the two ends. This CDR3 is 15 amino acids long. The CDR3 nucleotides read TGTGCCAGCAGCCAAGATCAAACAGGCAATCAGCCCCAGCATTTT. It translates to CASSQDQTGNQPQHF.

There are many counts of this clonotype. The chain combines TRBV11-2 with TRBJ2-3; D might be TRBD2 (6 bases). V gave up 2 bases and J gave up 7 bases, with 22 bases separating them. The V gene's germline CDR1 is SGHAT and CDR2 FQNNGV. This CDR3 has 17 amino acids. The CDR3 sequence: CASSLRSGGVGVNTQYF. The DNA for the CDR3 is TGTGCCAGCAGCTTACGATCTGGAGGGGTCGGTGTGAATACGCAGTATTTT.

This clonotype has at least ten counts. This rearrangement joins TRBV7-6 to TRBJ1-6; 10 nucleotides agree with TRBD1. Trimming removed 2 bases from V and 10 bases from J; junction bases left unmatched: 8. Germline CDR1 is SGHVS and CDR2 is FNYEAQ. This CDR3 region has 16 residues. The CDR3 protein is CASSLRTGTGDSPLHF. The CDR3 DNA is TGTGCCAGCAGCTTAAGAACCGGGACAGGGGACTCACCCCTCCACTTT.

In its sample, this clonotype was seen many times. The chain uses TRBV29-1 and TRBJ2-3, with 8 positions matching TRBD2. This CDR3 comprises 13 residues. J lost 3 bases, V lost 6 bases, and 5 bases had no gene match. Germline V gene data show CDR1 as SQVTM and CDR2 as ANQGSEA. As DNA, the CDR3 is TGCAGCGTCTCAGGACTAGCAACAGATACGCAGTATTTT. This encodes CSVSGLATDTQYF.

In its sample, this clonotype was seen many times. The chain is built from TRBV3-1 and TRBJ1-2; D gene uncertain. V gave up 1 base and J gave up 4 bases, with 10 bases separating them. The CDR3 consists of 14 residues. Germline CDR1 is LGHDT and CDR2 is YNNKEL (reference sequence). The DNA of the CDR3 is TGTGCCAGCAGCCAAGCGGCCCGTTTCTATGGCTACACCTTC. This codes for CASSQAARFYGYTF. The full variable domain, with the rest looked up from reference TRBV3-1 and TRBJ1-2, is DTAVSQTPKYLVTQMGNDKSIKCEQNLGHDTMYWYKQDSKKFLKIMFSYNNKELIINETVPNRFSPKSPDKAHLNLHINSLELGDSAVYFCASSQAARFYGYTFGSGTRLTVV.

The rearrangement joins TRBV20-1 to TRBJ1-3; D remains ambiguous. This CDR3 comprises 15 residues. From germline, CDR1 is DFQATT and CDR2 SNEGSKA (reference sequence). The V end lost 6 bases, the J end lost 0 bases, and 15 bases lay between the germline ends. Here the CDR3 DNA reads TGCAGTGCGGGAACCGTGGGGAGCTCTGGAAACACCATATATTTT. Encoded protein: CSAGTVGSSGNTIYF.

Concerning this clonotype: A much bigger clone sits one base away, suggesting this may be a read error. The V gene is TRBV10-3, the J gene TRBJ1-4, with 10 bases lining up with TRBD1. Germline V gene sequence: CDR1 ENHRY, CDR2 SYGVKD. This CDR3 comprises 14 residues. CDR3 protein: CAIRSDRGNGKLFF. CDR3 nucleotide sequence: TGTGCCATCAGGTCGGACAGGGGGAATGGAAAACTGTTTTTT.

This clonotype has a handful of counts. CDR3 amino acids: CASSSRGRTQETQYF. CDR3 nucleotides: TGTGCCAGCAGCAGCAGGGGGAGAACCCAAGAGACCCAGTACTTC. The V and J genes are TRBV7-2 and TRBJ2-5; 7 bases match TRBD1. V lost 5 bases, J lost 1 base, and 7 bases stayed unmatched. The CDR3 is 15 amino acids. Germline V gives CDR1 SGHTA, CDR2 FQGNSA.

This clonotype was observed a few times. The gene calls are TRBV2 and TRBJ1-1; TRBD1 matches at 8 bases. Germline values: CDR1 SNHLY, CDR2 FYNNEI. This CDR3 has 13 amino acids. Germline trimming cut 8 bases from V and 4 bases from J; bases unmatched to any gene: 6. The CDR3: CASGGQGVTEAFF. The DNA for the CDR3 is TGTGCCAGCGGAGGACAGGGTGTCACTGAAGCTTTCTTT.

The chain carries TRBV12-3 or TRBV12-4 and TRBJ2-1; 10 bases align to TRBD1. The trim removed 3 bases at V and 6 bases at J, leaving 5 bases unmatched. CDR3 size: 15 residues. The CDR3 DNA reads TGTGCCAGCAGTTTTGGACAGGGGGGAAGCAATGAGCAGTTCTTC. Translating it yields CASSFGQGGSNEQFF.

This clonotype appeared many times. The chain uses TRBV7-3 and TRBJ2-1; D assignment may be TRBD1 or TRBD2 (5 bases each). V was shortened by 5 bases and J by 4 bases, with 12 bases between the two germline ends. This CDR3 contains 14 residues. Per the germline V gene, CDR1 is SGHTA and CDR2 is FQGTGA. The CDR3 DNA is TGTGCCAGCAGCCGAGGGACGGAATACAATGAGCAGTTCTTC. Amino acid sequence: CASSRGTEYNEQFF.

This clonotype was counted at least ten times. This chain joins TRBV6-1 and TRBJ2-1, with 7 bases identical to TRBD1. Trimming took 3 bases from V and 0 from J; bases not matched to a gene: 14. The CDR3 spans 19 residues. Germline values: CDR1 MNHNS, CDR2 SASEGT. CDR3 sequence (DNA): TGTGCCAGCAGTGATTTCTCTTTGTATGGGACAGACTCCTACAATGAGCAGTTCTTC. It codes for CASSDFSLYGTDSYNEQFF.

This clonotype was observed at least ten times. V usage is TRBV20-1 and J usage is TRBJ1-6; no clear D gene. The CDR3 runs 16 residues. Germline V gene lookup returns CDR1 DFQATT and CDR2 SNEGSKA (reference sequence). V was cut by 3 bases and J by 0 bases, with 12 bases left in between. The CDR3 DNA follows: TGCAGTGCTAGTCCGACCAGGAGCTCCTATAATTCACCCCTCCACTTT. It translates to CSASPTRSSYNSPLHF.

The gene calls are TRBV6-2 or TRBV6-3 and TRBJ2-5; the D is unclear. The closer fit of TRBJ2-7 to the DNA end suggests the J call may be wrong. The CDR3 sequence is 18 residues long. Germline CDR1 MNHEY, CDR2 SVGEGT. The CDR3 DNA reads as TGTGCCAGCAGTTCCCTCCCTGCTAGGCAGGTAAGAGGCAACGAGCAGTACTTC. Amino acid sequence: CASSSLPARQVRGNEQYF.

Worth noting for this clonotype: One base away lies a much larger clone, so this may be a sequencing read error. The chain uses TRBV2 and TRBJ2-5, with a possible D match to TRBD2 (6 bases). Germline assignment: CDR1 SNHLY and CDR2 FYNNEI. This CDR3 region has 14 residues. Between the trimmed V and J ends, which lost 5 bases and 5 bases, there was a span of 15 bases. CDR3 sequence (DNA): TGTGCCAGCAGTTCGGAGGGAGCGGCGGAGACCCAGTACTTC. Translated, it gives CASSSEGAAETQYF.

Note on this clonotype: A junction end diverges from the germline sequence, so it may reflect a read error. The genes are TRBV10-3 and TRBJ2-1, with 10 bases that match TRBD2. The CDR3 is 14 residues long. Germline-derived CDR1 and CDR2 are ENHRY and SYGVKD. CDR3 nucleotides: TGCGCCATTCTAGCGGGAGTTGGACGCGGTGAGCAGTGCTTC. Residues: CAILAGVGRGEQCF.